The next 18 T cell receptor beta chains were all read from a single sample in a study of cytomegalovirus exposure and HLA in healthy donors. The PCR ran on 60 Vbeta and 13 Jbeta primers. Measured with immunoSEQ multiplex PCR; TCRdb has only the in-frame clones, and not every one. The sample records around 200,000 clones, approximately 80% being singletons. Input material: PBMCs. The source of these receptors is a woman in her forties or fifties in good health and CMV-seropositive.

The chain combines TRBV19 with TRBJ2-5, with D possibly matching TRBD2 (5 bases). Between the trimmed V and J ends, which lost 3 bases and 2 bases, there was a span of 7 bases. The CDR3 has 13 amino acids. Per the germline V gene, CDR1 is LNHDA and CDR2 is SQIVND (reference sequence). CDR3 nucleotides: TGTGCCAGTAGTATCCCGGGACAAGAGACCCAGTACTTC. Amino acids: CASSIPGQETQYF.

CDR3: CASSYAGQGANEQFF. For the CDR3, the DNA is TGTGCCAGCAGTTACGCTGGACAGGGGGCAAATGAGCAGTTCTTC. The chain employs TRBV6-6 and TRBJ2-1; 11 bases agree with TRBD1. The junction had 4 bases not matched to a gene; V was cut back by 2 bases and J by 7 bases. The germline CDR1 and CDR2 sequences are MNHNY and SVGAGI (reference sequence). CDR3 size: 15 residues.

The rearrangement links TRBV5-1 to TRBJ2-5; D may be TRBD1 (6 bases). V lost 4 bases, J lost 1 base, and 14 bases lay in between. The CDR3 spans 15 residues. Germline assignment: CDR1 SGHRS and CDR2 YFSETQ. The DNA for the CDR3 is TGCGCCAGCAGCCTGATCACAGGGCGCCAAGAGACCCAGTACTTC. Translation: CASSLITGRQETQYF. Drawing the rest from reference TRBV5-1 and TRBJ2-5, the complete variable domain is KAGVTQTPRYLIKTRGQQVTLSCSPISGHRSVSWYQQTPGQGLQFLFEYFSETQRNKGNFPGRFSGRQFSNSRSEMNVSTLELGDSALYLCASSLITGRQETQYFGPGTRLLVL.

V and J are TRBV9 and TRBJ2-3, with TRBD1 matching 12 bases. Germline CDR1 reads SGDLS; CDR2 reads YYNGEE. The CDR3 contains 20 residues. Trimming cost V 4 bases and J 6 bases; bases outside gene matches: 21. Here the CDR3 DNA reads TGTGCCAGCAGCCCTTACCTCACCCGGGACAGGGGGCTATGGGGGGATACGCAGTATTTT. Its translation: CASSPYLTRDRGLWGDTQYF.

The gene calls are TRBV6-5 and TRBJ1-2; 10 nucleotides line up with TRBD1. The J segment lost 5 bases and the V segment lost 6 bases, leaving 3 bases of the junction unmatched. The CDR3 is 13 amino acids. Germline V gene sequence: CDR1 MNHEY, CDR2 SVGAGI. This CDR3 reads CASSRGQGYGYTF. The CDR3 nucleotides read TGTGCCAGCAGCCGGGGACAGGGGTATGGCTACACCTTC.

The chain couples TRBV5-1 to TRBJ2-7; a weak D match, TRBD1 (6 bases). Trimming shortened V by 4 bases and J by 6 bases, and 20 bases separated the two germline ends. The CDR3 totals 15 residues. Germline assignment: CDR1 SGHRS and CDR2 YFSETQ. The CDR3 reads CASSTEQGGRPEQYF. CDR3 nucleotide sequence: TGCGCCAGCAGCACGGAACAGGGTGGGCGCCCCGAGCAGTACTTC.

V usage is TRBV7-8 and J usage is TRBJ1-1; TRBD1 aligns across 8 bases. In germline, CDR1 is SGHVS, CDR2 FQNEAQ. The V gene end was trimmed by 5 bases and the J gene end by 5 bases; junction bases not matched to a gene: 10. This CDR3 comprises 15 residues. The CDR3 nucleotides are TGTGCCAGCAGCCACAACTACAGGGGGGGAACTGAAGCTTTCTTT. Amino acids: CASSHNYRGGTEAFF.

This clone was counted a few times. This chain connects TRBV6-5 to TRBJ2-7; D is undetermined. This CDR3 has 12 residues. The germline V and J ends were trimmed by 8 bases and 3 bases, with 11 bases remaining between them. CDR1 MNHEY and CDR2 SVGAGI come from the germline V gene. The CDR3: CASHGTHYEQYF. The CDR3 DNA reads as TGTGCCAGCCATGGCACCCACTACGAGCAGTACTTC.

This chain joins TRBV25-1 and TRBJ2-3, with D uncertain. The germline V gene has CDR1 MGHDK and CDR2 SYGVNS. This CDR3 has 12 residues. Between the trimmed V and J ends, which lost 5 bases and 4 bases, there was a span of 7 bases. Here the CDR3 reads CASSLPSDTQYF. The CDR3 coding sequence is TGTGCCAGCAGTCTCCCGTCAGATACGCAGTATTTT.

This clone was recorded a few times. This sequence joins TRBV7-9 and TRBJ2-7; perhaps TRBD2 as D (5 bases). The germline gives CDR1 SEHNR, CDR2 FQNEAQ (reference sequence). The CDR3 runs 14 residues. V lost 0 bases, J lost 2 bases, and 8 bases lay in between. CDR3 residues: CASSLAGRAYEQYF. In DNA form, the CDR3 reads TGTGCCAGCAGCTTAGCGGGGAGAGCCTACGAGCAGTACTTC.

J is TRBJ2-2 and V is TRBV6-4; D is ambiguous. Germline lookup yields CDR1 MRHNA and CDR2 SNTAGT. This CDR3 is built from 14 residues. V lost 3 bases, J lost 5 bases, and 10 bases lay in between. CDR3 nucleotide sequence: TGTGCCAGCAGTGAGGCACATATGACCGGGGAGCTGTTTTTT. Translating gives CASSEAHMTGELFF.

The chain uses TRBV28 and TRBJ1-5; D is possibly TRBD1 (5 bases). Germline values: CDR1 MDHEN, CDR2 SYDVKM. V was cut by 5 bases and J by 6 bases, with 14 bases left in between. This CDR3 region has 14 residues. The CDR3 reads CASSPRLGLQPQHF. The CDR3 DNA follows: TGTGCCAGCAGTCCCAGGCTGGGGCTTCAGCCCCAGCATTTT.

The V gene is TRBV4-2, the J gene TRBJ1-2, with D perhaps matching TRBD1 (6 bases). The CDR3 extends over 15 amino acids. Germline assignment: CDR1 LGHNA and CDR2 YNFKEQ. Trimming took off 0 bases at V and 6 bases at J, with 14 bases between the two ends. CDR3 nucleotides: TGTGCCAGCAGCCAAGAAGAGCGACAGGATAATGGCTACACCTTC. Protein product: CASSQEERQDNGYTF.

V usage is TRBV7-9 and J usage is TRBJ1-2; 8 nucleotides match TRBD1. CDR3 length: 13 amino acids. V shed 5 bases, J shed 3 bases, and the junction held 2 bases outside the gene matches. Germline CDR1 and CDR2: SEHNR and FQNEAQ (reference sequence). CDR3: CASSPTGDYGYTF. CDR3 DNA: TGTGCCAGCAGCCCGACAGGGGACTATGGCTACACCTTC. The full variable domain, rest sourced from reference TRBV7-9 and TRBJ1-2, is DTGVSQNPRHKITKRGQNVTFRCDPISEHNRLYWYRQTLGQGPEFLTYFQNEAQLEKSRLLSDRFSAERPKGSFSTLEIQRTEQGDSAMYLCASSPTGDYGYTFGSGTRLTVV.

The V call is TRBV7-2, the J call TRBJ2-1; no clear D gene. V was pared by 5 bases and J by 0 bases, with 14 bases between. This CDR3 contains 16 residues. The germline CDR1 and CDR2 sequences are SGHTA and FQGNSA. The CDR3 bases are TGTGCCAGCAGCCGCCTGGTCCTCAGCTCCTACAATGAGCAGTTCTTC. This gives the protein CASSRLVLSSYNEQFF.

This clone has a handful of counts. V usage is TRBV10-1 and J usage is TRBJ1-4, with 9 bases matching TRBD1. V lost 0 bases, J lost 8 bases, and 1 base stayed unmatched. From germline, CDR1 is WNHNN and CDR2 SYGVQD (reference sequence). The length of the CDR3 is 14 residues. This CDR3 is CASSESGQGEKLFF. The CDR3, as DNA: TGCGCCAGCAGTGAGTCGGGACAGGGCGAAAAACTGTTTTTT.

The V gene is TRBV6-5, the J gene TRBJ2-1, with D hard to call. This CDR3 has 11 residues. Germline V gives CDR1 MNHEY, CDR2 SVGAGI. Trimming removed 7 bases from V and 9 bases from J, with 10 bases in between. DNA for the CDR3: TGTGCCAGCAATGCGATATCTGAGCAGTTCTTC. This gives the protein CASNAISEQFF.

The CDR3 DNA reads TGTGCCAGCAGCGGTCTTGGGACTAGCGGGGGGCCTTACAATGAGCAGTTCTTC. Translating it yields CASSGLGTSGGPYNEQFF. This chain uses TRBV7-3 with TRBJ2-1, with TRBD2 matching over 15 bases. Germline CDR1 is SGHTA and CDR2 is FQGTGA. This CDR3 contains 18 residues. V was pared by 5 bases and J by 4 bases, with 9 bases of the junction left unmatched.